The 25 T cell receptor beta chains listed next were all sequenced from one sample in a study of T-cell reconstitution after alpha-beta-depleted transplantation in children. For TCRbeta, the library was prepared with unique molecular identifiers. Via MiXCR, TCRdb re-called the PCR reads, giving one row per CDR3 protein. The sample shows about 830,000 distinct CDR3 sequences, approximately 15% of them seen only once. The source material was PBMCs, mostly from graft donor cells, sampled 360 days after TCRalphabeta/CD19-depleted stem cell transplant. These receptor sequences come from a male patient between 10 and 17 years old who had a stem cell transplant for acute lymphoblastic leukemia, so the T cells may come from the graft donor.

This chain uses TRBV7-3 with TRBJ1-5; 7 nucleotides agree with TRBD1. From germline, CDR1 is SGHTA and CDR2 FQGTGA. The CDR3 is 13 amino acids. V shed 5 bases and J 7 bases; nucleotides not matched to a gene: 5. The CDR3 loop is CASSRQGGQPQHF. DNA for the CDR3: TGTGCCAGCAGCCGACAGGGAGGACAGCCCCAGCATTTT.

This clonotype was counted a few times. The rearrangement joins TRBV5-1 to TRBJ2-7; 7 bases match TRBD1. The CDR3 spans 15 residues. Trimming at V came to 5 bases and at J to 1 base, leaving 9 bases not matched to a gene. From germline, CDR1 is SGHRS and CDR2 YFSETQ. The chain's CDR3 is CASRFTGDGSYEQYF. CDR3 nucleotides: TGCGCCAGCAGATTTACAGGGGACGGGTCCTACGAGCAGTACTTC.

This clonotype was detected only a few times. This chain connects TRBV5-1 to TRBJ2-1; 10 bases agree with TRBD2. The germline V gene encodes CDR1 SGHRS and CDR2 YFSETQ. With V trimmed by 4 bases and J by 2 bases, 6 bases remained unmatched. This CDR3 region has 16 residues. The CDR3 DNA follows: TGCGCCAGCAGCATAGGACTAGCGGAAGCCTACAATGAGCAGTTCTTC. This encodes CASSIGLAEAYNEQFF.

J is TRBJ1-4 and V is TRBV7-8; no definite D call. The V end was cut by 1 base, the J end by 3 bases, with 21 bases between. This CDR3 comprises 19 residues. Germline V gene sequence: CDR1 SGHVS, CDR2 FQNEAQ. CDR3 DNA sequence: TGTGCCAGCAGCTTAGGCCCGCTGGTCTCGGCACTGGCTAATGAAAAACTGTTTTTT. This codes for CASSLGPLVSALANEKLFF.

This clonotype was seen a handful of times. The chain couples TRBV20-1 to TRBJ2-4, with TRBD2 matching 7 bases. This CDR3 comprises 14 residues. With V trimmed by 1 base and J by 8 bases, 8 bases remained unmatched. Germline V gene sequence: CDR1 DFQATT, CDR2 SNEGSKA (reference sequence). CDR3 nucleotides: TGCAGTGCTAGAGTCGGCGGGAGTGGGGACATTCAGTACTTC. The encoded protein is CSARVGGSGDIQYF.

The V and J genes are TRBV20-1 and TRBJ1-5, with D perhaps matching TRBD1 (6 bases). Trimming shortened V by 1 base and J by 7 bases, and 14 bases separated the two germline ends. The CDR3 length is 14 residues. Germline-derived CDR1 and CDR2 are DFQATT and SNEGSKA (reference sequence). As DNA, the CDR3 is TGCAGTGCTAGAGTATACACAGGGAGGCAGCCCCAGCATTTT. Its translation is CSARVYTGRQPQHF.

This clonotype was counted between two and nine times. The chain combines TRBV6-6 with TRBJ2-1; D call uncertain. In germline, CDR1 is MNHNY, CDR2 SVGAGI (reference sequence). Between the trimmed V and J ends, which lost 2 bases and 5 bases, there was a span of 4 bases. The length of the CDR3 is 12 residues. Written as DNA, the CDR3 is TGTGCCAGCAGTTACGTCAACAATGAGCAGTTCTTC. Encoded protein: CASSYVNNEQFF.

V and J are TRBV4-2 and TRBJ2-7; 15 bases agree with TRBD2. With 4 bases clipped from V and 5 bases from J, the junction kept 9 bases outside the gene matches. In germline, CDR1 is LGHNA, CDR2 YNFKEQ. This CDR3 has 17 residues. The CDR3 loop reads CASSPGTSGRMSNEQYF. The CDR3 DNA reads as TGTGCCAGCAGCCCGGGGACTAGCGGGAGGATGAGCAACGAGCAGTACTTC.

This clonotype came up a few times. The chain couples TRBV10-3 to TRBJ2-1; 10 bases fit TRBD2. The CDR3 spans 19 residues. Germline V CDR1 and CDR2: ENHRY, SYGVKD. The junction had 12 bases not matched to a gene; V was cut back by 3 bases and J by 1 base. CDR3 residues: CAISDKGLATVLSYNEQFF. The CDR3 coding sequence is TGTGCCATCAGTGACAAGGGACTAGCGACCGTCCTGTCCTACAATGAGCAGTTCTTC.

This clonotype has ten or more counts. V gene TRBV12-3 or TRBV12-4 combines with J gene TRBJ2-7, with D unclear. The CDR3 runs to 15 residues. V dropped 3 bases and J dropped 0 bases, with 12 bases sitting between them. CDR3 coding DNA: TGTGCCAGCAGTTTCATGGCGACGGTCTCCTACGAGCAGTACTTC. This codes for CASSFMATVSYEQYF.

This clonotype came up a few times. This chain uses TRBV5-1 with TRBJ2-7, with 13 bases identical to TRBD2. The CDR3 has 14 amino acids. The junction had 9 bases not matched to a gene; V was cut back by 8 bases and J by 7 bases. The germline CDR1 and CDR2 sequences are SGHRS and YFSETQ. As DNA, the CDR3 is TGCGCCAGTTCCCCGGGACTAGCGGGAAAAGAGCAGTACTTC. The encoded protein is CASSPGLAGKEQYF.

A few counts support this clonotype. The chain links TRBV7-9 to TRBJ2-7; the D is unclear. V was pared by 0 bases and J by 5 bases, with 8 bases between. The V gene's germline CDR1 is SEHNR and CDR2 FQNEAQ (reference sequence). CDR3 length equals 13 residues. The CDR3 DNA is TGTGCCAGCAGCTTAGCGCTGCAGGACGAGCAGTACTTC. This gives the protein CASSLALQDEQYF.

A few counts support this clonotype. The chain employs TRBV11-2 and TRBJ2-4; D is ambiguous. CDR3 size: 12 residues. Germline CDR1 and CDR2: SGHAT and FQNNGV. The V gene lost 5 bases and the J gene lost 9 bases, with 11 bases spanning the gap. Here the CDR3 reads CASSTWKRIQYF. As DNA, the CDR3 is TGTGCCAGCAGCACCTGGAAACGCATTCAGTACTTC.

The chain has TRBV5-1 and TRBJ2-1; either TRBD1 or TRBD2 may supply D (5 bases each). The CDR3 extends over 15 amino acids. Trimming left V 4 bases short and J 2 bases short, with 13 bases between. Germline V gives CDR1 SGHRS, CDR2 YFSETQ. The DNA for the CDR3 is TGCGCCAGCAGCCTCCGGGACCAGGCCTACAATGAGCAGTTCTTC. This translates into CASSLRDQAYNEQFF.

This clonotype was recorded a few times. This sequence joins TRBV29-1 and TRBJ2-7; D not resolved. Trimming left V 2 bases short and J 5 bases short, with 16 bases between. The CDR3 contains 14 residues. The germline V gene encodes CDR1 SQVTM and CDR2 ANQGSEA. This CDR3 is CSVEKDPNRNEQYF. The DNA for the CDR3 is TGCAGCGTTGAAAAGGACCCCAATCGGAACGAGCAGTACTTC.

This clonotype was counted a few times. The chain is built from TRBV5-1 and TRBJ1-2; D not resolved. The V and J ends lost 4 bases and 12 bases respectively, with 22 bases between them. The CDR3 has 14 residues. The V gene's germline CDR1 is SGHRS and CDR2 YFSETQ. The CDR3 here is CASSEGWSLSRNTF. CDR3 in DNA: TGCGCCAGCAGCGAAGGGTGGTCTCTCTCTAGGAACACCTTC.

The chain uses TRBV21-1 and TRBJ2-7; the listed D gene, TRBD1, was not tested against the DNA. TRBV21-1 is designated a pseudogene. The CDR3 is 16 residues long. The CDR3 here is CASSKTAGSVSYEQYF. CDR3 DNA sequence: TGTGCCAGCAGCAAAACTGCAGGGTCGGTCTCCTACGAGCAGTACTTC.

The J gene is TRBJ1-2, the V gene TRBV6-5; TRBD1 agrees at 12 bases. CDR3 length equals 15 residues. The V gene's germline CDR1 is MNHEY and CDR2 SVGAGI. Trimming took 5 bases from V and 6 from J; bases not matched to a gene: 7. The CDR3 region is CASSTPGTGGHGYTF. The CDR3 bases are TGTGCCAGCAGTACCCCCGGGACAGGGGGCCATGGCTACACCTTC.

The chain joins TRBV25-1 to TRBJ2-7; 7 bases align to TRBD1. V lost 5 bases to trimming and J lost 2 bases; unmatched junction nucleotides: 9. Per the germline V gene, CDR1 is MGHDK and CDR2 is SYGVNS. The CDR3 length is 15 residues. The CDR3 bases are TGTGCCAGCAGTACCTCTACAGGGGTCCCCTACGAGCAGTACTTC. Translating gives CASSTSTGVPYEQYF.

V gene TRBV14 combines with J gene TRBJ2-3; D uncertain. The germline V and J ends were trimmed by 4 bases and 4 bases, with 12 bases remaining between them. The CDR3 length is 14 residues. CDR1 and CDR2 (germline): SGHDN, FVKESK. The CDR3 sequence: CASSRKSWPDTQYF. CDR3 coding DNA: TGTGCCAGCAGCCGCAAAAGTTGGCCAGATACGCAGTATTTT.

This clonotype was seen only a few times. The genes are TRBV12-3 or TRBV12-4 and TRBJ2-1; 9 positions match TRBD2. The CDR3 contains 11 residues. Trimming at V came to 6 bases and at J to 12 bases, leaving 3 bases not matched to a gene. The CDR3 here is CASSSAGGQFF. The CDR3 bases are TGTGCCAGCAGCTCAGCGGGAGGGCAGTTCTTC.

V gene TRBV29-1 combines with J gene TRBJ1-1; unclear D gene. Deletions cut 4 bases from V and 7 bases from J, with 13 bases between. The CDR3 contains 12 residues. Germline-derived CDR1 and CDR2 are SQVTM and ANQGSEA. The DNA for the CDR3 is TGCAGCGTTGTTTACGGAACTCTTGAAGCTTTCTTT. Protein product: CSVVYGTLEAFF.

There are a few counts of this clonotype. This chain joins TRBV6-6 and TRBJ1-1; D gene uncertain. The ends were cut back, 8 bases at V and 4 bases at J, with 14 bases in the middle. The CDR3 totals 13 residues. Germline V lookup: CDR1 MNHNY, CDR2 SVGAGI (reference sequence). CDR3 in DNA: TGTGCCAGCTATTCGGTGGGTCCCACTGAAGCTTTCTTT. Translation: CASYSVGPTEAFF.

The chain couples TRBV4-1 to TRBJ2-7; D may match TRBD1 or TRBD2 (7 bases each). CDR1 and CDR2 (germline): MGHRA, YSYEKL. The V gene lost 3 bases and the J gene lost 1 base, with 13 bases spanning the gap. The CDR3 is 15 amino acids. CDR3 protein: CASSQPGGASYEQYF. CDR3 DNA: TGCGCCAGCAGCCAGCCAGGGGGGGCTTCCTACGAGCAGTACTTC.

The genes are TRBV5-1 and TRBJ1-1; possibly TRBD1 for D (6 bases). Trimming shortened V by 0 bases and J by 6 bases, and 15 bases separated the two germline ends. Looked up from germline, CDR1 is SGHRS and CDR2 is YFSETQ. The CDR3 spans 15 residues. Here the CDR3 DNA reads TGCGCCAGCAGCTTGGATCTGGCAGGGGACTCTGAAGCTTTCTTT. Protein product: CASSLDLAGDSEAFF.